The 27 T cell receptor beta chains below were found in one sample sequenced in a study of blood T cell repertoires in COVID-19 (TCRdb year 2020). Library generation was performed with the immunoSEQ multiplex PCR assay. TCRdb provides this immuneACCESS table in a form limited to in-frame rearrangements. Some clones are lacking; in checked studies, under half of them reflect an unresolved V gene, and why the rest are absent is not known. This sample comprises a few hundred thousand clones, approximately 88% of them detected only once. The ten most abundant clones make up roughly 6.9% of the sample. Input material: peripheral blood. The receptor set was obtained from a woman aged 25 to 45 who had recovered from COVID-19.

The CDR3 protein is CASSLAPPSGGFTDTQYF. The CDR3 bases are TGCGCCAGCAGCTTGGCCCCACCTAGCGGGGGGTTCACAGATACGCAGTATTTT. The V and J genes are TRBV5-1 and TRBJ2-3, with TRBD2 matching 11 bases. Germline V gene sequence: CDR1 SGHRS, CDR2 YFSETQ. This CDR3 is 18 amino acids long. V shed 0 bases, J shed 2 bases, and the junction held 8 bases outside the gene matches.

V and J are TRBV7-7 and TRBJ1-3, with 7 bases matching TRBD1. J gave up 4 bases and V 5 bases, and 2 bases lay outside the gene matches. CDR1 and CDR2 from the germline V gene are SSHAT and FNYEAQ (reference sequence). The CDR3 is 13 amino acids. The CDR3 protein is CASSPRGGNTIYF. In DNA, the CDR3 is TGTGCCAGCAGCCCCAGGGGGGGAAACACCATATATTTT.

The chain has TRBV13 and TRBJ1-1; tentatively, D is TRBD1 (5 bases). CDR3 length: 17 amino acids. The germline CDR1 and CDR2 sequences are PRHDT and FYEKMQ (reference sequence). With 5 bases removed from V and 0 bases from J, the gap between germline ends came to 19 bases. The CDR3 is CASSGDGPRGVNTEAFF. The CDR3 DNA is TGTGCCAGCAGCGGGGACGGGCCTCGCGGGGTGAACACTGAAGCTTTCTTT.

This rearrangement joins TRBV19 to TRBJ1-1, with 11 bases matching TRBD1. V shed 6 bases, J shed 3 bases, and the junction held 9 bases outside the gene matches. Looked up from germline, CDR1 is LNHDA and CDR2 is SQIVND (reference sequence). The CDR3 length is 16 residues. CDR3 nucleotide sequence: TGTGCCAGTAGGGAGGGGGACAGGGGGTTTTACACTGAAGCTTTCTTT. It specifies CASREGDRGFYTEAFF.

The V and J genes are TRBV11-2 and TRBJ2-7, with TRBD1 identical over 7 bases. The junction had 10 bases not matched to a gene; V was cut back by 3 bases and J by 8 bases. The CDR3 sequence is 14 residues long. Germline CDR1 is SGHAT and CDR2 is FQNNGV. Written as DNA, the CDR3 is TGTGCCAGCAGCTTGGTTAGGACAGGCGGAAAGCAGTACTTC. This codes for CASSLVRTGGKQYF.

The genes are TRBV7-8 and TRBJ1-1; weak D call: TRBD1 (5 bases). This CDR3 is built from 11 residues. The germline V gene encodes CDR1 SGHVS and CDR2 FQNEAQ. V lost 6 bases and J 11 bases, leaving 13 bases between the germline ends. CDR3 sequence (DNA): TGTGCCAGCAGGGAAGGCAGGGATGCTTTCTTT. Amino acids: CASREGRDAFF.

This chain links TRBV2 with TRBJ1-6, with TRBD1 matching 12 bases. The CDR3 is made up of 15 amino acids. Germline V gives CDR1 SNHLY, CDR2 FYNNEI. Unmatched junction bases numbered 3, after V lost 3 bases and J lost 9 bases. The CDR3 sequence: CASSDRDRGLSPLHF. CDR3 coding DNA: TGTGCCAGCAGTGACCGGGACAGGGGGCTTTCACCCCTCCACTTT.

This chain uses TRBV19 with TRBJ1-5; D unresolved. V lost 0 bases to trimming and J lost 10 bases, with 16 bases between them. The CDR3 contains 15 residues. Germline CDR1 is LNHDA and CDR2 is SQIVND (reference sequence). This CDR3 is CASSIEGGSGIPQHF. The CDR3 coding sequence is TGTGCCAGTAGTATAGAGGGAGGGTCCGGGATTCCCCAGCATTTT.

CDR3 region: CASSTRPGQFSGNTIYF. In DNA, the CDR3 is TGTGCCAGCAGCACCCGGCCGGGACAGTTCTCTGGAAACACCATATATTTT. The chain recombines TRBV9 with TRBJ1-3; 7 nucleotides align to TRBD1. This CDR3 is 17 amino acids long. V gave up 4 bases and J gave up 0 bases; unmatched junction bases: 10. From germline, CDR1 is SGDLS and CDR2 YYNGEE.

The V gene is TRBV2, the J gene TRBJ2-3; TRBD2 agrees at 13 bases. Germline CDR1 and CDR2: SNHLY and FYNNEI. There are 14 residues in the CDR3. The ends lost 7 bases at V and 6 bases at J; junction bases unmatched: 4. The CDR3 region is CASKLAGGPDTQYF. The CDR3 DNA reads TGTGCCAGCAAACTAGCGGGGGGGCCTGATACGCAGTATTTT.

The chain joins TRBV18 to TRBJ2-5, with 7 bases aligning to TRBD2. The germline gives CDR1 KGHSH, CDR2 LQKENI. J was trimmed by 5 bases and V by 5 bases; bases with no gene match: 5. The CDR3 sequence is 13 residues long. CDR3 residues: CASSTGLEETQYF. The DNA for the CDR3 is TGTGCCAGCTCAACAGGACTAGAGGAGACCCAGTACTTC.

A note on this clone: This sample includes further DNA sequences coding for the same CDR3. V gene TRBV5-1 combines with J gene TRBJ1-2; no firm D call. The CDR3 is made up of 18 amino acids. Deletions cut 0 bases from V and 6 bases from J, with 24 bases between. Germline V CDR1 and CDR2: SGHRS, YFSETQ. CDR3 residues: CASSLATTGKTAQDGYTF. The CDR3 DNA reads as TGCGCCAGCAGCTTGGCCACCACGGGGAAGACTGCGCAGGATGGCTACACCTTC.

This clone was seen just once. The V and J genes are TRBV28 and TRBJ2-7, with a weak D call TRBD1 (5 bases). The CDR3 is made up of 14 amino acids. The germline CDR1 and CDR2 sequences are MDHEN and SYDVKM. With 5 bases removed from V and 0 bases from J, the gap between germline ends came to 11 bases. The CDR3 sequence is CASSPGQSSYEQYF. The DNA of the CDR3 is TGTGCCAGCAGTCCCGGACAATCCTCCTACGAGCAGTACTTC.

The chain employs TRBV3-1 (or the pseudogene TRBV3-2) and TRBJ2-5; 13 nucleotides agree with TRBD2. Germline lookup yields CDR1 LGHDT and CDR2 YNNKEL (reference sequence). CDR3 length: 17 amino acids. J lost 4 bases, V lost 4 bases, and 9 bases had no gene match. CDR3 in DNA: TGTGCCAGCAGCCCCCGGACTAGCGGGGGCTTGCGAGAGACCCAGTACTTC. Its protein product is CASSPRTSGGLRETQYF.

The genes are TRBV6-4 and TRBJ2-3, with 9 bases matching TRBD2. Germline V gene sequence: CDR1 MRHNA, CDR2 SNTAGT. There are 17 residues in the CDR3. With V trimmed by 0 bases and J by 1 base, 5 bases remained unmatched. CDR3 loop: CASSDSIGGGGTDTQYF. The CDR3 region has the DNA TGTGCCAGCAGTGACTCGATTGGCGGGGGGGGCACAGATACGCAGTATTTT.

The chain carries TRBV3-1 (or the pseudogene TRBV3-2) and TRBJ2-3; 7 bases agree with TRBD1. V lost 4 bases to trimming and J lost 0 bases; unmatched junction nucleotides: 13. This CDR3 is built from 18 residues. CDR1 is LGHDT, CDR2 YNNKEL, per germline (reference sequence). The CDR3 here is CASSPQPTGTLSTDTQYF. DNA for the CDR3: TGTGCCAGCAGCCCCCAACCGACAGGGACCCTTAGCACAGATACGCAGTATTTT.

The chain links TRBV18 to TRBJ1-1; possibly TRBD1 for D (5 bases). V gave up 3 bases and J gave up 4 bases, with 15 bases separating them. Germline V gives CDR1 KGHSH, CDR2 LQKENI. The CDR3 length is 15 residues. The chain's CDR3 is CASSPKQDMGTEAFF. As DNA, the CDR3 is TGTGCCAGCTCACCCAAACAGGATATGGGCACTGAAGCTTTCTTT. The whole variable domain, remainder taken from reference TRBV18 and TRBJ1-1, is NAGVMQNPRHLVRRRGQEARLRCSPMKGHSHVYWYRQLPEEGLKFMVYLQKENIIDESGMPKERFSAEFPKEGPSILRIQQVVRGDSAAYFCASSPKQDMGTEAFFGQGTRLTVV.

V usage is TRBV6-6 and J usage is TRBJ2-3, with 10 bases matching TRBD2. The V gene end was trimmed by 5 bases and the J gene end by 1 base; junction bases not matched to a gene: 12. The germline gives CDR1 MNHNY, CDR2 SVGAGI (reference sequence). The CDR3 spans 18 residues. This chain's CDR3 is CASSQTSGGAIGTDTQYF. CDR3 in DNA: TGTGCCAGCAGTCAGACGAGCGGGGGGGCCATTGGCACAGATACGCAGTATTTT.

The chain carries TRBV5-4 and TRBJ1-2; TRBD1 might be the D (5 bases). V was trimmed by 4 bases and J by 1 base, leaving 11 bases between them. The length of the CDR3 is 14 residues. CDR1 SGHNT and CDR2 YYREEE come from the germline V gene (reference sequence). CDR3 sequence: CASSQGVFNYGYTF. CDR3 bases: TGTGCCAGCAGCCAAGGGGTTTTTAACTATGGCTACACCTTC. The variable domain in full, with the rest retrieved from reference TRBV5-4 and TRBJ1-2, is ETGVTQSPTHLIKTRGQQVTLRCSSQSGHNTVSWYQQALGQGPQFIFQYYREEENGRGNFPPRFSGLQFPNYSSELNVNALELDDSALYLCASSQGVFNYGYTFGSGTRLTVV.

The V gene is TRBV7-7, the J gene TRBJ2-5; perhaps TRBD2 as D (6 bases). V lost 1 base and J lost 3, with 12 bases in between. The length of the CDR3 is 15 residues. CDR1 is SSHAT and CDR2 is FNYEAQ in the germline V gene (reference sequence). The CDR3 region is CASSLGTGLKETQYF. For the CDR3, the DNA is TGTGCCAGCAGCTTAGGGACGGGACTTAAAGAGACCCAGTACTTC.

This clone was seen more than once but under ten times. The chain couples TRBV3-1 (or the pseudogene TRBV3-2) to TRBJ2-2; 13 bases map to TRBD2. There are 17 residues in the CDR3. The J segment lost 0 bases and the V segment lost 7 bases, leaving 5 bases of the junction unmatched. Germline V gives CDR1 LGHDT, CDR2 YNNKEL (reference sequence). CDR3 nucleotide sequence: TGTGCCAGCAACCCAGGACTAGCGGGGGCGAACACCGGGGAGCTGTTTTTT. It codes for CASNPGLAGANTGELFF.

This sequence joins TRBV6-4 and TRBJ2-1, with 12 bases lining up with TRBD2. This CDR3 contains 15 residues. Per germline, CDR1 MRHNA and CDR2 SNTAGT. Trimming cost V 3 bases and J 7 bases; bases outside gene matches: 4. This chain's CDR3 is CASSESSGGGNEQFF. Written as DNA, the CDR3 is TGTGCCAGCAGTGAATCTAGCGGGGGGGGAAATGAGCAGTTCTTC.

This rearrangement joins TRBV5-8 to TRBJ1-1, with a weak D call TRBD1 (5 bases). CDR1 is SGHTS, CDR2 YDEGEE, per germline. The CDR3 is 13 residues long. V was shortened by 2 bases and J by 11 bases, with 16 bases between the two germline ends. Written as DNA, the CDR3 is TGTGCCAGCAGCTTCGGGGGGAATCCAGAGGCTTTCTTT. Encoded protein: CASSFGGNPEAFF.

This chain connects TRBV18 to TRBJ1-2, with 8 bases aligning to TRBD1. Per germline, CDR1 KGHSH and CDR2 LQKENI. V lost 2 bases and J lost 5; bases outside the gene matches: 1. CDR3 length: 13 amino acids. DNA of the CDR3: TGTGCCAGCTCACCAACAGGGGGGTATGGCTACACCTTC. It translates to CASSPTGGYGYTF.

This clone was seen once. The V gene is TRBV4-3, the J gene TRBJ2-7; 7 nucleotides match TRBD2. This CDR3 has 15 amino acids. Trimming removed 0 bases from V and 4 bases from J; junction bases left unmatched: 6. Germline V gene lookup returns CDR1 LGHNA and CDR2 YSLEER. This chain's CDR3 is CASSQEKSGGYEQYF. The CDR3 bases are TGCGCCAGCAGCCAAGAAAAGTCCGGGGGGTACGAGCAGTACTTC.

V usage is TRBV24-1 and J usage is TRBJ2-1, with 7 bases matching TRBD1. Germline CDR1 is KGHDR and CDR2 is SFDVKD. The length of the CDR3 is 13 residues. The ends lost 12 bases at V and 2 bases at J; junction bases unmatched: 6. The CDR3 sequence: CAASTGPYNEQFF. As DNA, the CDR3 is TGTGCCGCTTCGACAGGGCCCTACAATGAGCAGTTCTTC.

The chain uses TRBV24-1 and TRBJ1-5; D is perhaps TRBD1 (5 bases). V was clipped by 3 bases and J by 0 bases, with 8 bases between them. CDR3 length equals 15 residues. From germline, CDR1 is KGHDR and CDR2 SFDVKD. CDR3 sequence reads: CATSDGGFSNQPQHF. CDR3 in DNA: TGTGCCACCAGTGATGGGGGGTTTAGCAATCAGCCCCAGCATTTT.